A single sample is the source of the 5 T cell receptor beta chains below, sequenced in a study of blood T cell repertoires in COVID-19 (dated by TCRdb to about 2020). Receptors were amplified or captured by the immunoSEQ multiplex PCR assay. TCRdb mirrors the immuneACCESS table, restricted to in-frame sequences. Some clones are absent from its copies; in checked studies, under half trace to an unresolved V gene, and the reason for the others is unknown. This sample is represented by 120,000 to 150,000 clones; 65% to 90% of them were singletons. Of the sample, less than 3% falls within the top ten clones. What was sequenced was peripheral blood. These TCRs come from a man aged 45-65 years with acute or convalescent COVID-19.

The rearrangement links TRBV6-2 or TRBV6-3 to TRBJ2-7; D possibly corresponds to TRBD1 (5 bases). The CDR3 is 12 residues long. Germline CDR1 MNHEY, CDR2 SVGEGT. V was clipped by 2 bases and J by 5 bases, with 7 bases between them. The CDR3 is CASSYQGDEQYF. The CDR3 coding sequence is TGTGCCAGCAGTTACCAAGGGGACGAGCAGTACTTC.

V gene TRBV27 combines with J gene TRBJ2-7; no clear D. The CDR3 sequence is 14 residues long. Germline V gene sequence: CDR1 MNHEY, CDR2 SMNVEV (reference sequence). The V and J ends lost 3 bases and 0 bases respectively, with 9 bases between them. CDR3 residues: CASSLTGSSYEQYF. The CDR3 bases are TGTGCCAGCAGTTTGACGGGTAGCTCCTACGAGCAGTACTTC.

V is TRBV5-1 and J is TRBJ2-3; weak D call: TRBD2 (5 bases). The ends were cut back, 3 bases at V and 0 bases at J, with 14 bases in the middle. This CDR3 region has 16 residues. Germline lookup yields CDR1 SGHRS and CDR2 YFSETQ. CDR3 nucleotides: TGCGCCAGCAGCTCCGTGGTCGGGGTAAGCACAGATACGCAGTATTTT. This gives the protein CASSSVVGVSTDTQYF.

CDR3 bases: TGTGCCAGCAGCCATGCAACCGGGACTAATCCCGGTCCGCAGTATTTT. Protein: CASSHATGTNPGPQYF. The V gene is TRBV4-2, the J gene TRBJ2-3, with 7 bases lining up with TRBD2. CDR1 is LGHNA, CDR2 YNFKEQ, per germline. V gave up 3 bases and J gave up 10 bases; unmatched junction bases: 16. The CDR3 consists of 16 residues.

V and J are TRBV2 and TRBJ2-7; 13 bases align to TRBD2. Germline V CDR1 and CDR2: SNHLY, FYNNEI. The length of the CDR3 is 15 residues. Trimming removed 6 bases from V and 6 bases from J; junction bases left unmatched: 8. DNA of the CDR3: TGTGCCAGCAGCGGTAAACTAGCGGGGGGGCGCGAGCAGTACTTC. Protein: CASSGKLAGGREQYF.